The source of this T cell receptor beta chain is a study of T cell clonotyping in hematopoietic cell transplantation. Notes on the study in general: After transplant, recipient diversity fell while pathologically expanded clonotypes grew through day 180. Broader posttransplant TCR repertoire diversity was predicted by graft donor and pretransplant recipient Inverse Simpson Index values. Few recipient clonotypes overlapped donors; over 95% were de novo at given depth. CD4 and CD8 repertoire contributions could not be separated without sorting.

Points on this clone: No antigen is known for it.

V dropped 4 bases and J dropped 7; count of bases not matched to a gene: 8. Germline CDR1 SGHRS, CDR2 YFSETQ. The CDR3 spans 16 residues. The protocol was immunoSEQ multiplex PCR, while the TCRdb copy is restricted to in-frame clones and leaves out a portion. The sample carries 35,000 to 50,000 clones, about 95% recorded once. The chain joins TRBV5-1 to TRBJ2-7; 16 nucleotides line up with TRBD2. The sequenced sample was peripheral blood mononuclear cells. This clonotype was obtained from a man aged 25-40 years in good health. Some clones in this sample may be carry-over from other donors' samples. CDR3 nucleotide sequence: TGCGCCAGCAGCCTCGGGACTAGCGGGGGGGTGCAAGAGCAGTACTTC. This sequence encodes CASSLGTSGGVQEQYF.